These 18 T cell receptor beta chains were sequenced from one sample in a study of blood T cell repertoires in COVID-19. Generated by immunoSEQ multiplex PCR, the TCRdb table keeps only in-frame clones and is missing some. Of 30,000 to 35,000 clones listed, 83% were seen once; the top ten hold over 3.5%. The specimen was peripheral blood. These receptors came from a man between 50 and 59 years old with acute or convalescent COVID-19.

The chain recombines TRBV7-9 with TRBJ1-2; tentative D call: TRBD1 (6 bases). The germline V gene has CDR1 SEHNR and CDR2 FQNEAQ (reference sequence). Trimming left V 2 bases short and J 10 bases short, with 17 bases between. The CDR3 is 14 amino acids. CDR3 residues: CASSLSRTASSYTF. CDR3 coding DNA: TGTGCCAGCAGCTTATCAAGGACAGCCTCATCCTACACCTTC. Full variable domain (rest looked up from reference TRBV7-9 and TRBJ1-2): DTGVSQNPRHKITKRGQNVTFRCDPISEHNRLYWYRQTLGQGPEFLTYFQNEAQLEKSRLLSDRFSAERPKGSFSTLEIQRTEQGDSAMYLCASSLSRTASSYTFGSGTRLTVV.

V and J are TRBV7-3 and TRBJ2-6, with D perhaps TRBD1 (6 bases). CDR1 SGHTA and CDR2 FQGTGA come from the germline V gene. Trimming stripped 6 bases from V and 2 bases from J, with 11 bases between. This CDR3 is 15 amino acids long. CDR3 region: CASRSTGTGANVLTF. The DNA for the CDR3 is TGTGCCAGCAGATCCACAGGGACTGGGGCCAACGTCCTGACTTTC. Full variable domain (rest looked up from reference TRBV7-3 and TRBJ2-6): GAGVSQTPSNKVTEKGKYVELRCDPISGHTALYWYRQSLGQGPEFLIYFQGTGAADDSGLPNDRFFAVRPEGSVSTLKIQRTERGDSAVYLCASRSTGTGANVLTFGAGSRLTVL.

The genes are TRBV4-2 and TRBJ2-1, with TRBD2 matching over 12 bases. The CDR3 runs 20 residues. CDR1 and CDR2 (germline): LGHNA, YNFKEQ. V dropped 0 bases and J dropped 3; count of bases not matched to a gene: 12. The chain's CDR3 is CASSQDEGLAGIGFYNEQFF. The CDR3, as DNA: TGTGCCAGCAGCCAAGATGAAGGACTAGCGGGAATCGGATTCTACAATGAGCAGTTCTTC.

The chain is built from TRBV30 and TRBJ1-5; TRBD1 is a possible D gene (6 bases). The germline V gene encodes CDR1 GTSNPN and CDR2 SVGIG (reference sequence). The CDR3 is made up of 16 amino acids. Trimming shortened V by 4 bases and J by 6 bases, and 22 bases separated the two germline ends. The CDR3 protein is CAWTEKGVRSRQPQHF. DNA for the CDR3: TGTGCCTGGACCGAAAAGGGGGTCCGGAGCCGTCAGCCCCAGCATTTT.

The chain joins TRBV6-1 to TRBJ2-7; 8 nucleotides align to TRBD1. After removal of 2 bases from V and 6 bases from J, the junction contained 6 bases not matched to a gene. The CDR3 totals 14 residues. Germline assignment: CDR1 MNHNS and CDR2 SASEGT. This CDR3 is CASSESGQGGEQYF. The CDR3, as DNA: TGTGCCAGCAGTGAATCTGGACAGGGTGGCGAGCAGTACTTC.

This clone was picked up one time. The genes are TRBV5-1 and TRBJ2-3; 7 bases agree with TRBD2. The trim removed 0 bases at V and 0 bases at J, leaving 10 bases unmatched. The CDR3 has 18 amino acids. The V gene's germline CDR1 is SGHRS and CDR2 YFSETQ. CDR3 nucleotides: TGCGCCAGCAGCTTGGGTGCGGGGAGGGTAAGTAGCACAGATACGCAGTATTTT. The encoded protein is CASSLGAGRVSSTDTQYF.

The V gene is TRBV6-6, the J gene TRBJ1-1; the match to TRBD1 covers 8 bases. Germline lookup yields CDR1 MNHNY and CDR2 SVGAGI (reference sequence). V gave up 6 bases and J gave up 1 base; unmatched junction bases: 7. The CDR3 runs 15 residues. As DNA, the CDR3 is TGTGCCAGCAGCTACACCGGGACAGGGAACACTGAAGCTTTCTTT. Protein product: CASSYTGTGNTEAFF.

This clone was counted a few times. CDR3 DNA: TGCGCCAGCAGCCAAATTGTGGAGCGAAGGGGCACTGAAGCTTTCTTT. Its translation is CASSQIVERRGTEAFF. The V gene is TRBV4-1, the J gene TRBJ1-1, with D possibly TRBD1 on 5 matching bases. This CDR3 is 16 amino acids long. V dropped 2 bases and J dropped 4 bases, with 17 bases sitting between them. Germline CDR1 is MGHRA and CDR2 is YSYEKL.

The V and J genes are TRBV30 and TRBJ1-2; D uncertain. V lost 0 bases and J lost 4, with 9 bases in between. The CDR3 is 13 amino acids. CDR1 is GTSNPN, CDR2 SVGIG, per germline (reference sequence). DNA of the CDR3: TGTGCCTGGAGTGTAGAGTACCTCTATGGCTACACCTTC. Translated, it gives CAWSVEYLYGYTF.

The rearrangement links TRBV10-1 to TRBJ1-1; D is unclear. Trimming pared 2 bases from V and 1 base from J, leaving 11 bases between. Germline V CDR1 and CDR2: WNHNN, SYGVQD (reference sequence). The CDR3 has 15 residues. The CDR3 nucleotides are TGCGCCAGCAGTGAGGGTGGAGTGAGGAACACTGAAGCTTTCTTT. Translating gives CASSEGGVRNTEAFF.

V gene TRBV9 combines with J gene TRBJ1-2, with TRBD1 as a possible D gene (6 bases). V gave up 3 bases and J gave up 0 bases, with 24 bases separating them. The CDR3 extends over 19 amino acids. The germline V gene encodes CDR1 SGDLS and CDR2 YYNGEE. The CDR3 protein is CASSASGRGVSPANYGYTF. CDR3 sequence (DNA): TGTGCCAGCAGCGCCTCAGGCAGGGGAGTATCCCCAGCTAACTATGGCTACACCTTC. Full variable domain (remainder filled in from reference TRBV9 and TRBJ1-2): DSGVTQTPKHLITATGQRVTLRCSPRSGDLSVYWYQQSLDQGLQFLIQYYNGEERAKGNILERFSAQQFPDLHSELNLSSLELGDSALYFCASSASGRGVSPANYGYTFGSGTRLTVV.

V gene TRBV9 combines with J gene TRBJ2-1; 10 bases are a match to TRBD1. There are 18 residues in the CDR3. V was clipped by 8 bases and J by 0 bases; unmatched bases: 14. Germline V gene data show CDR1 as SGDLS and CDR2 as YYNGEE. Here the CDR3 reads CASRGDRGVESSYNEQFF. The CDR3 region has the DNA TGTGCCAGTCGGGGGGACAGGGGTGTTGAGAGCTCCTACAATGAGCAGTTCTTC.

The CDR3 DNA is TGCGCCAGCAGTCAATCGTCAGGGGGTGAAGGCTACACCTTC. This sequence encodes CASSQSSGGEGYTF. The chain employs TRBV23-1 and TRBJ1-2, with TRBD1 matching over 7 bases. TRBV23-1 qualifies as an ORF whose function is uncertain. The CDR3 has 14 amino acids. V gave up 0 bases and J gave up 8 bases; unmatched junction bases: 6.

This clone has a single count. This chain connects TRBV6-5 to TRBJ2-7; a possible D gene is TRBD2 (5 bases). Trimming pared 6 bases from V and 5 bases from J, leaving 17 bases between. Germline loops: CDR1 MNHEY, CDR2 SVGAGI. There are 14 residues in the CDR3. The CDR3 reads CASSSGGSLDEQYF. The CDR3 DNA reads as TGTGCCAGCAGCTCCGGTGGGAGTTTGGACGAGCAGTACTTC.

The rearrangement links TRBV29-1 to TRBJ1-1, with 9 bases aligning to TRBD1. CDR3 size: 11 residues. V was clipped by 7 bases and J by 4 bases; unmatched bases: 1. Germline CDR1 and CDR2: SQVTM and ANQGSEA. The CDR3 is CSATGGTEAFF. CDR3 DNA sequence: TGCAGCGCGACAGGGGGCACTGAAGCTTTCTTT.

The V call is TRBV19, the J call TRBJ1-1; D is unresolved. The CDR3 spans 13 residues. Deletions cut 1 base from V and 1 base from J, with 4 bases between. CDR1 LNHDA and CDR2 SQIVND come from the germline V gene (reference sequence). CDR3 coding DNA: TGTGCCAGTAGTATAGGGAGGAACACTGAAGCTTTCTTT. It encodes CASSIGRNTEAFF.

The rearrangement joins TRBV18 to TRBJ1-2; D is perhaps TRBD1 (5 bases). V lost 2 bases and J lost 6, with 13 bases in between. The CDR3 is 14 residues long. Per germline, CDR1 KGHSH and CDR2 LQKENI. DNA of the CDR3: TGTGCCAGCTCACCATCCGCCCAGACAGATGGCTACACCTTC. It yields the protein CASSPSAQTDGYTF.

DNA of the CDR3: TGCAGCGTTGACCGGGGAGAGCAGTTCTTC. Translated, it gives CSVDRGEQFF. This sequence joins TRBV29-1 and TRBJ2-1; tentative D call: TRBD2 (5 bases). Germline CDR1 reads SQVTM; CDR2 reads ANQGSEA. This CDR3 is built from 10 residues. V was shortened by 3 bases and J by 10 bases, with 7 bases between the two germline ends.